This T cell receptor beta chain was sequenced during a study of blood T cells in healthy people across ages. V gave up 5 bases and J gave up 5 bases; unmatched junction bases: 6. The CDR3 is 16 residues long. CDR1 and CDR2 from the germline V gene are LGHDT and YNNKEL (reference sequence). It was with a sample-barcoded 5' primer and a J-beta primer mix that a second PCR of about 6 to 12 cycles was run. TCRdb used MiXCR to reprocess the 5' RACE reads, holding one entry per CDR3 protein. The sample has some 370,000 distinct CDR3 sequences; roughly half are singletons. Total RNA was isolated from each sample in quantities of at least 6 micrograms.

The sequence was obtained from a man aged 55 to 69 in good health. This chain connects TRBV3-1 to TRBJ2-3; 14 bases line up with TRBD2. The specimen sequenced was blood. CDR3 bases: TGTGCCAGCAGCATTCGACTAGCGGGGGGGGGAGATACGCAGTATTTT. Its translation: CASSIRLAGGGDTQYF.